Listed below are T cell receptor beta chains from one sample, sequenced in a study of technical replicates of blood from several donors. Here immunoSEQ multiplex PCR was the method, and the copy in TCRdb shows in-frame clones only, minus some. The table has about 48,000 clones, roughly 90% seen once; the top ten hold roughly 3.9%. Source material: PBMCs. These receptors were collected from a human donor in good health. Some clones in this sample may be carry-over from other donors' samples. CDR3s include the opening cysteine and the closing phenylalanine or tryptophan. A D gene is named only where the DNA matches it firmly. The listing skips clone size in some rows; elsewhere it reads once, few, many or a size class.

J gene,D gene,clone size,V gene,CDR3 protein,CDR3 DNA
TRBJ1-6,TRBD1,NA,TRBV6-5,CASKGRQGGNSPLHF,TGTGCCAGCAAAGGGAGACAGGGGGGTAATTCACCCCTCCACTTT
TRBJ1-6,NA,NA,TRBV7-9,CASSRGEDNSPLHF,TGTGCCAGCAGCCGGGGTGAGGATAATTCACCCCTCCACTTT
TRBJ1-1,NA,NA,TRBV5-6,CASSLAGVIPEAFF,TGTGCCAGCAGCTTGGCAGGGGTAATCCCTGAAGCTTTCTTT
TRBJ2-5,NA,NA,TRBV7-3,CASSSGTQETQYF,TGTGCCAGCAGCTCCGGGACTCAAGAGACCCAGTACTTC
TRBJ2-7,TRBD2,NA,TRBV7-2,CASSPRTSGVIGQYF,TGTGCCAGCAGCCCCCGGACTAGCGGCGTAATAGGGCAGTACTTC
TRBJ1-1,TRBD1,NA,TRBV7-8,CASSLVQGAVEAFF,TGTGCCAGCAGCTTAGTACAGGGGGCCGTGGAAGCTTTCTTT
TRBJ2-5,NA,once,TRBV5-6,CASSFGGEIETQYF,TGTGCCAGCAGCTTCGGCGGGGAGATAGAGACCCAGTACTTC
TRBJ1-5,NA,NA,TRBV19,CATTGLYSNQPQHF,TGTGCCACAACAGGGCTCTATAGCAATCAGCCCCAGCATTTT
TRBJ2-5,NA,NA,TRBV7-9,CASSRQGRQTQYF,TGTGCCAGCAGTCGTCAGGGTCGTCAGACCCAGTACTTC
TRBJ2-3,TRBD2,NA,TRBV10-3,CAISGGGGGTDTQYF,TGTGCCATCAGTGGGGGCGGGGGTGGCACAGATACGCAGTATTTT
TRBJ2-3,NA,NA,TRBV7-9,CASSLVSGTGAETQYF,TGTGCCAGCAGCTTAGTGAGCGGGACAGGAGCAGAGACGCAGTATTTT
TRBJ2-5,NA,NA,TRBV13,CASSRYQETQYF,TGTGCCAGCAGCCGGTACCAAGAGACCCAGTACTTC
TRBJ2-7,NA,NA,TRBV2,CASSQNYEQYF,TGTGCCAGCAGTCAGAACTACGAGCAGTACTTC
TRBJ2-1,NA,NA,TRBV4-1,CASSQPGQNQYNEQFF,TGCGCCAGCAGCCAACCAGGACAGAACCAATACAATGAGCAGTTCTTC
TRBJ2-1,NA,NA,TRBV10-3,CAISGGLDNEQFF,TGTGCCATCAGTGGGGGGCTCGACAATGAGCAGTTCTTC
TRBJ1-1,NA,medium-sized,TRBV7-2,CASSFVRSTEAFF,TGTGCCAGCAGCTTCGTCCGTAGCACTGAAGCTTTCTTT
TRBJ2-3,TRBD2,NA,TRBV4-1,CASSQVAGTPTDTQYF,TGCGCCAGCAGCCAAGTAGCGGGGACCCCCACAGATACGCAGTATTTT
TRBJ1-6,NA,once,TRBV5-1,CASRTRQDNSPLHF,TGCGCCAGCAGGACCCGACAAGATAATTCACCCCTCCACTTT
TRBJ2-3,NA,NA,TRBV7-2,CASGPGSMDTQYF,TGTGCCAGTGGGCCAGGTAGTATGGATACGCAGTATTTT
TRBJ2-2,TRBD2,NA,TRBV11-2,CASSYLAGGRTGELFF,TGTGCCAGCAGCTACCTAGCGGGGGGGCGTACCGGGGAGCTGTTTTTT
TRBJ1-6,NA,NA,TRBV7-2,CASSPYRDGPPLHF,TGTGCCAGCAGCCCATACAGGGACGGGCCACCCCTCCACTTT
TRBJ2-1,TRBD1,NA,TRBV7-2,CASRPKATGTGGHNEQFF,TGTGCCAGCAGGCCCAAGGCTACGGGGACAGGGGGCCACAATGAGCAGTTCTTC
TRBJ2-2,TRBD2,NA,TRBV5-1,CASSVLAGVGGELFF,TGCGCCAGCAGCGTACTAGCGGGAGTTGGCGGGGAGCTGTTTTTT
TRBJ1-3,NA,NA,TRBV7-2,CASSTTGFSGNTIYF,TGTGCCAGCAGCACCACAGGGTTCTCTGGAAACACCATATATTTT
TRBJ2-7,NA,NA,TRBV27,CASSPLRGNSYEQYF,TGTGCCAGCAGTCCGCTTCGGGGGAACTCCTACGAGCAGTACTTC
TRBJ2-5,NA,NA,TRBV27,CASKAGPEVGETQYF,TGTGCCAGCAAAGCGGGTCCCGAGGTCGGCGAGACCCAGTACTTC
TRBJ1-6,TRBD1,NA,TRBV5-1,CASSPQGARNSPLHF,TGCGCCAGCAGCCCTCAGGGGGCGCGGAATTCACCCCTCCACTTT
TRBJ2-6,TRBD2,NA,TRBV5-6,CASSFRTSGSLSGANVLTF,TGTGCCAGCAGCTTTCGGACTAGCGGATCTTTGAGTGGGGCCAACGTCCTGACTTTC
TRBJ2-6,NA,NA,TRBV2,CASSALRQLSGANVLTF,TGTGCCAGCAGTGCCCTCCGACAACTCTCTGGGGCCAACGTCCTGACTTTC
TRBJ1-5,TRBD1,NA,TRBV7-9,CASSFNQGGGNQPQHF,TGTGCCAGCAGCTTTAATCAAGGGGGCGGGAATCAGCCCCAGCATTTT
TRBJ1-4,TRBD1,once,TRBV5-6,CASILGQGEEKLFF,TGTGCCAGCATCCTGGGACAGGGCGAGGAAAAACTGTTTTTT
TRBJ2-3,NA,once,TRBV9,CASSWAGSTDTQYF,TGTGCCAGCAGCTGGGCAGGTAGCACAGATACGCAGTATTTT
TRBJ2-5,NA,NA,TRBV29-1,CSVVQGGETQYF,TGCAGCGTTGTCCAGGGAGGAGAGACCCAGTACTTC
TRBJ2-7,TRBD2,NA,TRBV4-2,CASSQERTSGPYEQYF,TGTGCCAGCAGCCAAGAAAGGACTAGCGGCCCCTACGAGCAGTACTTC
TRBJ1-5,TRBD1,few,TRBV19,CASSIVRTGGLPQHF,TGTGCCAGTAGTATAGTTAGGACAGGGGGGTTGCCCCAGCATTTT
TRBJ2-5,TRBD1,NA,TRBV30,CAWRDRGGETQYF,TGTGCCTGGAGGGACAGGGGCGGGGAGACCCAGTACTTC
TRBJ2-5,TRBD2,NA,TRBV10-3,CATWTSGTRETQYF,TGTGCCACCTGGACTAGCGGAACCCGGGAGACCCAGTACTTC
TRBJ1-2,TRBD1,NA,TRBV7-2,CALRQGAYGYTF,TGTGCCCTCCGACAGGGGGCGTATGGCTACACCTTC
TRBJ1-6,NA,NA,TRBV13,CASSLFPGNSPLHF,TGTGCCAGCAGCTTATTTCCAGGAAATTCACCCCTCCACTTT
TRBJ1-1,TRBD1,NA,TRBV18,CASSPGAKQGATEAFF,TGTGCCAGCTCACCTGGCGCCAAACAGGGGGCGACTGAAGCTTTCTTT
TRBJ1-5,TRBD1,NA,TRBV6-1,CASSGLDRGSNQPQHF,TGTGCCAGCAGTGGACTCGACAGGGGTAGCAATCAGCCCCAGCATTTT
TRBJ2-7,TRBD2,NA,TRBV5-4,CASSFWTSGDEQYF,TGTGCCAGCAGCTTTTGGACTAGCGGGGACGAGCAGTACTTC
TRBJ1-1,TRBD1,NA,TRBV11-2,CASSSDRVRGEAFF,TGTGCCAGCAGCTCCGACAGGGTGCGGGGTGAAGCTTTCTTT
TRBJ1-2,TRBD1,NA,TRBV2,CASSSQGPIYGYTF,TGTGCCAGCAGTTCACAGGGGCCAATCTATGGCTACACCTTC
TRBJ1-2,NA,NA,TRBV25-1,CANQTGAKRPYGYTF,TGTGCCAACCAGACAGGAGCAAAAAGACCCTATGGCTACACCTTC